This T cell receptor beta chain was documented in a study of cytomegalovirus exposure and HLA in healthy donors. General study results and limits: High specificity and sensitivity for cytomegalovirus status were reported for the classifier. As a later analysis showed, a missense DCLRE1C variant was linked to trimming of TCR beta V- and J-genes.

CDR1 is ENHRY, CDR2 SYGVKD, per germline. V dropped 5 bases and J dropped 15; count of bases not matched to a gene: 16. CDR3 length: 15 amino acids. The PCR ran on 60 Vbeta and 13 Jbeta primers. Generated by immunoSEQ multiplex PCR, the TCRdb table keeps only in-frame clones and is missing some. The repertoire holds nearly 200,000 clones, with around 79% as singletons. In the case of this clone: The antigen remains unidentified.

The V and J genes are TRBV10-3 and TRBJ2-1, with 10 bases identical to TRBD1. The sequenced sample was PBMCs. This clonotype originated in a male donor in good health and CMV-seropositive. The CDR3 loop is CAISSPLGQGGLGFF. In DNA, the CDR3 is TGTGCCATCAGTAGCCCCCTAGGACAGGGGGGCTTGGGGTTCTTC.